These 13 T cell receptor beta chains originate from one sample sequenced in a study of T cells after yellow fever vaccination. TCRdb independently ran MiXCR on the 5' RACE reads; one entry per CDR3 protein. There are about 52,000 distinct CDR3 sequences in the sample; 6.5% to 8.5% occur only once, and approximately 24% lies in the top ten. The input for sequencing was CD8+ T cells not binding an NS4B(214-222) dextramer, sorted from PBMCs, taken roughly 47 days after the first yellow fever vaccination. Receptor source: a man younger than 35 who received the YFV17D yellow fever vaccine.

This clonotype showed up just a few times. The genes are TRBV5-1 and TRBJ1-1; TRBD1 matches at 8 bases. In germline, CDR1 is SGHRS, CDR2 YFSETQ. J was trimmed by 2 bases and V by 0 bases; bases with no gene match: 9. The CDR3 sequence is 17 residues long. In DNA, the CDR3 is TGCGCCAGCAGCTTGGCGAAGGACAGGGTCCATAACACTGAAGCTTTCTTT. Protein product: CASSLAKDRVHNTEAFF.

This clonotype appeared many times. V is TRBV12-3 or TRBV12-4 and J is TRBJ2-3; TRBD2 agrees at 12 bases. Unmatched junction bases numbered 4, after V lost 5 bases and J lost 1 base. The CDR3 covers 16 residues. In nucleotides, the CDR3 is TGTGCCAGCAGTCCCCGGACTAGCGGGGGCACAGATACGCAGTATTTT. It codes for CASSPRTSGGTDTQYF.

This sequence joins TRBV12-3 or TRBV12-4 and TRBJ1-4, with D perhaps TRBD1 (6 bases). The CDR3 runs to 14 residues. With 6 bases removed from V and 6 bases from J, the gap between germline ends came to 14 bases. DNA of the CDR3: TGTGCCAGCAGCACAAGCCAGGGGTATGAAAAACTGTTTTTT. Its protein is CASSTSQGYEKLFF.

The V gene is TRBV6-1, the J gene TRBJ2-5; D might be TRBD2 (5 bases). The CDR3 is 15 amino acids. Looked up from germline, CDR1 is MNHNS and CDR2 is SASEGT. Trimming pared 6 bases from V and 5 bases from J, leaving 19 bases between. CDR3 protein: CASRSPTLALETQYF. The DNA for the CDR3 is TGTGCCAGCAGGTCCCCGACCCTAGCATTGGAGACCCAGTACTTC.

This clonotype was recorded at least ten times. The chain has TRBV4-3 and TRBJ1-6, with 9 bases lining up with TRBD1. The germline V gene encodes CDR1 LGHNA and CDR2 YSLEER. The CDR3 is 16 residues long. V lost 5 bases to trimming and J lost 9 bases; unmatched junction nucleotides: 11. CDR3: CASSSAFPGQGSPLHF. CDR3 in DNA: TGCGCCAGCAGCTCAGCATTCCCGGGACAGGGTTCACCCCTCCACTTT.

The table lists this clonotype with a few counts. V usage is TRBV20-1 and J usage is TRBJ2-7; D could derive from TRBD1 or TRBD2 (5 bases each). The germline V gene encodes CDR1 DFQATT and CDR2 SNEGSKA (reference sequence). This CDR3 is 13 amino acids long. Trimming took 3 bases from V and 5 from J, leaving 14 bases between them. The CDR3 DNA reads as TGCAGTGCTAGTACCCGGGGCCGTGACGAGCAGTACTTC. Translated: CSASTRGRDEQYF.

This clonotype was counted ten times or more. The DNA for the CDR3 is TGTGCCAGCAGCTTACGGTCGGGTGATGAGCAGTTCTTC. Translated: CASSLRSGDEQFF. This chain links TRBV7-8 with TRBJ2-1; D is unclear. V lost 2 bases to trimming and J lost 8 bases, with 10 bases between them. The CDR3 length is 13 residues. Germline V gene data show CDR1 as SGHVS and CDR2 as FQNEAQ.

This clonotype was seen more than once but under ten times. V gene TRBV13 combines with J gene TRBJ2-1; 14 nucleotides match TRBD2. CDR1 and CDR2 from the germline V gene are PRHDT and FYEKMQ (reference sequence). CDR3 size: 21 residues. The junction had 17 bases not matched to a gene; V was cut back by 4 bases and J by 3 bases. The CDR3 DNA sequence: TGTGCCAGCAGCTCTCTCGGGACTAGCGGGGGCCCCTGGCGTTTCTACAATGAGCAGTTCTTC. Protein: CASSSLGTSGGPWRFYNEQFF.

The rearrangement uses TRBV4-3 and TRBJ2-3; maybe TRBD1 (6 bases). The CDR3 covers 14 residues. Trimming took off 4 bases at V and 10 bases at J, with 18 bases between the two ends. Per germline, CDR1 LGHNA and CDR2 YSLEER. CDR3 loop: CASSPGQIFSAQYF. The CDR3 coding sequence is TGCGCCAGCAGCCCGGGACAAATCTTCAGTGCGCAGTATTTT.

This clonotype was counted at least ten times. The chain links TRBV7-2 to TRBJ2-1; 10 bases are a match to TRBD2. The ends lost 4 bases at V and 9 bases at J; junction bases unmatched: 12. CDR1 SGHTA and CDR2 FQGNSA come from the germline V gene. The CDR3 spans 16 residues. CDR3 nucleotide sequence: TGTGCCAGCAGCTCTATGCCCAGCGGGGGGGCGGGTGAGCAGTTCTTC. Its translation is CASSSMPSGGAGEQFF.

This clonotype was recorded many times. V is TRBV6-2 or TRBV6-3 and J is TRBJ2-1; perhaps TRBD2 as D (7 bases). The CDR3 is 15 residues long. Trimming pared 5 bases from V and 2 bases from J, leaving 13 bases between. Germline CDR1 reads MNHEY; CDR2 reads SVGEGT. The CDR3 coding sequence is TGTGCCAGCAGTCCGCGGGGGCTTGCCTACAATGAGCAGTTCTTC. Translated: CASSPRGLAYNEQFF.

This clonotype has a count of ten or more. This chain's CDR3 is CASSPTRGQETQYF. DNA for the CDR3: TGTGCCAGCAGCCCAACGAGGGGCCAAGAGACCCAGTACTTC. The V and J genes are TRBV11-2 and TRBJ2-5, with D perhaps assigned TRBD1 or TRBD2 (5 bases each). This CDR3 has 14 residues. The germline V and J ends were trimmed by 5 bases and 1 base, with 11 bases remaining between them. CDR1 and CDR2 (germline): SGHAT, FQNNGV.

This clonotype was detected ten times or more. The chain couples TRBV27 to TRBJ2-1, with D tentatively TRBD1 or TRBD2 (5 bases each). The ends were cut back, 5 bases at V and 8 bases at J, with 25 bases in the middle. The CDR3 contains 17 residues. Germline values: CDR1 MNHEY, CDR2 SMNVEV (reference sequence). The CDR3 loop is CASSPHRDDSSHDEQFF. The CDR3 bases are TGTGCCAGCAGTCCCCACCGGGACGACTCAAGTCACGATGAGCAGTTCTTC.